These T cell receptor beta chains were read from a single sample in a study of CD8 T cells in Susac syndrome. TCRdb itself ran the immunoSEQ multiplex PCR reads through MiXCR, one entry per CDR3 protein. The sample records 300,000 to 350,000 distinct CDR3 sequences, 92% being singletons. The material sequenced was CD4+ T cells from PBMCs. These receptors were collected from a human donor with multiple sclerosis. CDR3s include the opening cysteine and the closing phenylalanine or tryptophan. The D gene is left open where the match is weak. Where a row states a size, it is once, few, many or the class of an expanded clone; other rows omit it.

TRBD2	-	TRBV7-3	TRBJ2-1	CASSLLAGGPPDEQFF	TGTGCCAGCAGCTTACTAGCGGGGGGGCCACCCGATGAGCAGTTCTTC
TRBD2	-	TRBV2	TRBJ2-5	CASSEGREPTGETQYF	TGTGCCAGCAGTGAAGGGCGGGAGCCTACCGGGGAGACCCAGTACTTC
-	-	TRBV29-1	TRBJ2-3	CSVGDTRFRGDTQYF	TGCAGCGTTGGGGATACTAGGTTCCGGGGAGATACGCAGTATTTT
-	once	TRBV7-3	TRBJ1-1	CASSSQSGDTEAFF	TGTGCCAGCAGCTCTCAGAGCGGGGACACTGAAGCTTTCTTT
-	-	TRBV4-1	TRBJ2-1	CASSQPHWDSYNEQFF	TGCGCCAGCAGCCAACCTCATTGGGACTCCTACAATGAGCAGTTCTTC
-	-	TRBV2	TRBJ2-1	CASSEPFGEQFF	TGTGCCAGCAGTGAACCCTTCGGTGAGCAGTTCTTC
-	-	TRBV6-2/TRBV6-3	TRBJ2-1	CASSYGGTTYNEQFF	TGTGCCAGCAGTTACGGCGGGACCACCTACAATGAGCAGTTCTTC
-	-	TRBV29-1	TRBJ2-3	CSVVISGFGTDTQYF	TGCAGCGTTGTAATTAGCGGATTTGGGACAGATACGCAGTATTTT
TRBD2	few	TRBV4-2	TRBJ2-1	CASSQGTSGSYNEQFF	TGTGCCAGCAGCCAAGGGACTAGCGGCTCCTACAATGAGCAGTTCTTC
TRBD1	-	TRBV20-1	TRBJ1-2	CSVRTGDWGGYTF	TGCAGTGTCAGGACAGGAGACTGGGGAGGCTACACCTTC
-	-	TRBV12-3/TRBV12-4	TRBJ2-4	CASSDLAKNIQYF	TGTGCCAGCAGTGACCTAGCCAAAAACATTCAGTACTTC
TRBD1	-	TRBV27	TRBJ2-7	CASSLKTGGTQYF	TGTGCCAGCAGTTTGAAGACAGGGGGCACGCAGTACTTC
TRBD2	-	TRBV29-1	TRBJ2-1	CSVKASGRGEQFF	TGCAGCGTTAAGGCTAGCGGGAGAGGTGAGCAGTTCTTC
TRBD1	once	TRBV6-1	TRBJ2-2	CASRRDRGNTGELFF	TGTGCCAGCAGACGGGACAGGGGGAACACCGGGGAGCTGTTTTTT
-	-	TRBV6-5	TRBJ1-4	CASSPTPTNEKLFF	TGTGCCAGCAGTCCGACCCCAACTAATGAAAAACTGTTTTTT
TRBD2	-	TRBV5-1	TRBJ2-2	CASSRRLAGYLTGELFF	TGCGCCAGCAGCCGCCGACTAGCGGGGTACCTCACCGGGGAGCTGTTTTTT
TRBD2	-	TRBV12-3/TRBV12-4	TRBJ2-1	CASSFVPWASGRPMYEQFF	TGTGCCAGCAGTTTCGTCCCTTGGGCTAGCGGAAGGCCTATGTATGAGCAGTTCTTC
-	-	TRBV10-3	TRBJ1-5	CAISEERRDQPQHF	TGTGCCATCAGTGAAGAACGGAGAGATCAGCCCCAGCATTTT
-	-	TRBV20-1	TRBJ1-1	CSARPWGLNTEAFF	TGCAGTGCCCGGCCGTGGGGGCTGAACACTGAAGCTTTCTTT
TRBD1	-	TRBV11-3	TRBJ2-1	CASSTGQGIGEQFF	TGTGCCAGCAGCACGGGACAGGGGATCGGTGAGCAGTTCTTC
-	once	TRBV12-5	TRBJ1-5	CASGLVSPGQGGPQHF	TGTGCTAGTGGTTTGGTATCCCCGGGACAAGGTGGCCCCCAGCATTTT
TRBD2	-	TRBV7-2	TRBJ2-7	CASARRESYEQYF	TGTGCCAGCGCCCGGCGGGAGTCCTACGAGCAGTACTTC
TRBD2	once	TRBV6-1	TRBJ2-7	CASSPSRRSPGGAYEQYF	TGTGCCAGCAGCCCAAGCCGCAGGTCCCCCGGGGGGGCCTACGAGCAGTACTTC
TRBD2	-	TRBV27	TRBJ2-7	CASSVGLAGGYEQYF	TGTGCCAGCAGTGTGGGACTAGCGGGAGGCTACGAGCAGTACTTC
-	-	TRBV27	TRBJ2-1	CASSFGTRGRTNEQFF	TGTGCCAGCAGTTTTGGGACACGGGGTAGGACCAATGAGCAGTTCTTC
TRBD2	-	TRBV29-1	TRBJ2-3	CSAPGTSGRRTQYF	TGCAGCGCTCCCGGGACTAGCGGACGGCGAACGCAGTATTTT
-	-	TRBV29-1	TRBJ1-1	CSVEWIGDVNTEAFF	TGCAGCGTTGAATGGATCGGGGATGTGAACACTGAAGCTTTCTTT
-	-	TRBV20-1	TRBJ1-6	CSARSGGPYNSPLHF	TGCAGTGCTAGATCGGGGGGACCCTATAATTCACCCCTCCACTTT
-	-	TRBV15	TRBJ2-3	CATSRGTRTDTQYF	TGTGCCACCAGCAGAGGAACGCGCACAGATACGCAGTATTTT